This T cell receptor (beta chain) was recorded in a study of blood T cell repertoires in COVID-19. The length of the CDR3 is 13 residues. Germline loops: CDR1 LNHDA, CDR2 SQIVND (reference sequence). V lost 1 base, J lost 3 bases, and 7 bases lay in between. Assay used: immunoSEQ multiplex PCR; TCRdb lists only in-frame clones, some missing. The sample lists 200,000 to 300,000 clones; 86% were seen once. This receptor was identified in a man aged 40-49 years who had recovered from COVID-19. The chain uses TRBV19 and TRBJ2-7, with D possibly TRBD1 on 5 matching bases. The specimen was peripheral blood. The CDR3 spells CASSIADSYEQYF. CDR3 in DNA: TGTGCCAGTAGTATAGCCGACAGCTACGAGCAGTACTTC.